The clone carrying this T cell receptor beta chain was seen a few times. Its target is unknown. This specimen belongs to a study of cytomegalovirus exposure and HLA in healthy donors. The length of the CDR3 is 13 residues. V was trimmed by 4 bases and J by 0 bases, leaving 7 bases between them. The germline V gene encodes CDR1 SQVTM and CDR2 ANQGSEA. Findings and limits, study-wide: Trimming of TCR beta V- and J-genes showed a link, identified in a later analysis, to a missense DCLRE1C variant. A later analysis linked about 17,000 TCR beta sequences to HLA alleles at 0.05 false discovery rate. As confirmed in vitro, a few CMV-associated chains were specific for CMV antigens.

Amplification used 60 Vbeta primers and 13 Jbeta primers. Generated by immunoSEQ multiplex PCR, the TCRdb table keeps only in-frame clones and is missing some. The table lists 200,000 to 250,000 clones, about two thirds of them singletons, with about 3% in the top ten. This TCR was recovered from a man aged 40-49 years in good health and CMV-seropositive. The chain joins TRBV29-1 to TRBJ1-3; tentatively, D is TRBD1 (5 bases). The sample was PBMCs. CDR3 bases: TGCAGCGTTGGACAGAGCTCTGGAAACACCATATATTTT. The encoded protein is CSVGQSSGNTIYF.